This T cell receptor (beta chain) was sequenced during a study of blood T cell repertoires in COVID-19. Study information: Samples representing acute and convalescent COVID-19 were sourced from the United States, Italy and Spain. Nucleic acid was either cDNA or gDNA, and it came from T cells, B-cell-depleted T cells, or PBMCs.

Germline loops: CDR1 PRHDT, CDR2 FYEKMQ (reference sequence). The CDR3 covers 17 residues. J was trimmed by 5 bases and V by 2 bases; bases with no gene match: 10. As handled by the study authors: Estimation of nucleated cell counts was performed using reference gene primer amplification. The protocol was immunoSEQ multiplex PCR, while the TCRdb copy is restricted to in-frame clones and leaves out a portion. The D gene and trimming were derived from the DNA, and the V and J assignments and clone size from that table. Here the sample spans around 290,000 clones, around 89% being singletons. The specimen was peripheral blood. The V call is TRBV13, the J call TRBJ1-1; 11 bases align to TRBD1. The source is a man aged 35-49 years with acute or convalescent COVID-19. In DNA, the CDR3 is TGTGCCAGCAGCTTACGTTTTGTCGGGACAGGGGGGACTGAAGCTTTCTTT. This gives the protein CASSLRFVGTGGTEAFF.